This T cell receptor beta chain was found in a study of response to subunit inactivated influenza vaccine. Via MiXCR, TCRdb re-called the RT-PCR reads, giving one row per CDR3 protein. The sample has 500,000 or so distinct CDR3 sequences, more than 15% seen once. Germline V CDR1 and CDR2: ENHRY, SYGVKD. The CDR3 is 18 residues long. V was cut by 3 bases and J by 0 bases, with 18 bases left in between. Whole-study results and caveats: Authors suggested few new T cells are recruited by each seasonal influenza vaccination.

To note about this clonotype: Antigen specificity is unknown.

The chain has TRBV10-3 and TRBJ1-3, with D possibly matching TRBD1 (5 bases). The starting material was CD4+ T cells sorted from PBMCs, obtained around 25 months after vaccination. The sequence was collected from a man aged 50-75 years who received an inactivated influenza vaccine. The CDR3 DNA is TGTGCCATCAGTGATTCCGGGGTTGGGGCCGTCTCTGGAAACACCATATATTTT. Its translation is CAISDSGVGAVSGNTIYF.